The rows below give T cell receptor beta chains drawn from one sample of a study of T-cell reconstitution after alpha-beta-depleted transplantation in children. MiXCR, applied by TCRdb to the PCR reads, yields one record per CDR3 protein. The table records around 70,000 distinct CDR3 sequences, roughly 11% of them present only once. The sequences come from PBMCs, collected before TCRalphabeta/CD19-depleted stem cell transplant. The receptors shown here come from a boy between 10 and 17 years old with acute myeloid leukemia, due to receive a stem cell transplant. CDR3s include the opening cysteine and the closing phenylalanine or tryptophan. D genes are given only for firm matches. Size is omitted from some rows. Given values are once, few, many or a class for expanded clones.

cdr3_aa: CSADLPTNYGYTF; cdr3_nt: TGCAGCGCCGATTTGCCTACTAACTATGGCTACACCTTC; j_call: TRBJ1-2; clone_size: many; d_call: .; v_call: TRBV29-1
cdr3_aa: CASSPELAGVGVEQFF; cdr3_nt: TGTGCCAGCAGCCCCGAGTTAGCGGGGGTAGGTGTAGAGCAGTTCTTC; j_call: TRBJ2-1; clone_size: many; d_call: TRBD2; v_call: TRBV4-2
cdr3_aa: CASSPTARESHNEQFF; cdr3_nt: TGTGCCAGCAGCCCTACGGCTCGGGAGTCCCACAATGAGCAGTTCTTC; j_call: TRBJ2-1; clone_size: few; d_call: .; v_call: TRBV16
cdr3_aa: CASSSPGTGNSGNTIYF; cdr3_nt: TGTGCCAGCAGTTCCCCCGGGACAGGAAACTCTGGAAACACCATATATTTT; j_call: TRBJ1-3; clone_size: many; d_call: TRBD1; v_call: TRBV12-3/TRBV12-4
cdr3_aa: CSGEKGGQFF; cdr3_nt: TGCAGCGGTGAAAAAGGGGGACAGTTCTTC; j_call: TRBJ2-1; clone_size: .; d_call: .; v_call: TRBV29-1
cdr3_aa: CARKDGKGSTLNTEAFF; cdr3_nt: TGTGCCAGGAAGGACGGGAAGGGCTCCACCTTGAACACTGAAGCTTTCTTT; j_call: TRBJ1-1; clone_size: many; d_call: .; v_call: TRBV12-3/TRBV12-4
cdr3_aa: CASSPFSDEQYF; cdr3_nt: TGTGCCAGCAGCCCTTTTTCCGACGAGCAGTACTTC; j_call: TRBJ2-7; clone_size: many; d_call: .; v_call: TRBV28
cdr3_aa: CASSLVGPSNEQFF; cdr3_nt: TGCGCCAGCAGCTTGGTAGGACCCTCCAATGAGCAGTTCTTC; j_call: TRBJ2-1; clone_size: many; d_call: .; v_call: TRBV5-1
cdr3_aa: CASSVGEGHYTGELFF; cdr3_nt: TGTGCCAGCAGCGTAGGGGAGGGCCATTACACCGGGGAGCTGTTTTTT; j_call: TRBJ2-2; clone_size: many; d_call: TRBD2; v_call: TRBV9
cdr3_aa: CASSSSGILSDTQYF; cdr3_nt: TGTGCCAGCAGCTCCAGCGGGATTTTATCAGATACGCAGTATTTT; j_call: TRBJ2-3; clone_size: many; d_call: TRBD2; v_call: TRBV7-3
cdr3_aa: CASSPKGSGSGNEQFF; cdr3_nt: TGTGCCAGCAGCCCTAAGGGGAGCGGGAGTGGCAATGAGCAGTTCTTC; j_call: TRBJ2-1; clone_size: many; d_call: TRBD2; v_call: TRBV7-2
cdr3_aa: CASSLSTTTGAGVPYEQYF; cdr3_nt: TGTGCCAGCAGTTTGTCCACAACTACAGGGGCAGGGGTCCCCTACGAGCAGTACTTC; j_call: TRBJ2-7; clone_size: many; d_call: TRBD1; v_call: TRBV28
cdr3_aa: CASSSTSGRGEQYF; cdr3_nt: TGTGCCAGCAGCTCTACTAGCGGGAGGGGCGAGCAGTACTTC; j_call: TRBJ2-7; clone_size: .; d_call: TRBD2; v_call: TRBV7-2
cdr3_aa: CASSLEGLVYYGYTF; cdr3_nt: TGTGCCAGCAGCTTGGAGGGACTGGTCTACTATGGCTACACCTTC; j_call: TRBJ1-2; clone_size: many; d_call: .; v_call: TRBV5-5
cdr3_aa: CASSPRAGGSGTGELFF; cdr3_nt: TGTGCCAGCAGCCCGAGGGCTGGGGGCTCGGGCACCGGGGAGCTGTTTTTT; j_call: TRBJ2-2; clone_size: many; d_call: .; v_call: TRBV9
cdr3_aa: CASSSITTSGRDNEQFF; cdr3_nt: TGTGCCAGCAGCTCTATAACGACTAGCGGGAGAGACAATGAGCAGTTCTTC; j_call: TRBJ2-1; clone_size: many; d_call: TRBD2; v_call: TRBV7-3
cdr3_aa: CASSLVGVGQPQHF; cdr3_nt: TGTGCCAGCAGCTTAGTAGGAGTAGGACAGCCCCAGCATTTT; j_call: TRBJ1-5; clone_size: many; d_call: .; v_call: TRBV11-2
cdr3_aa: CASSPQTGTSSEQYF; cdr3_nt: TGTGCCAGCAGTCCCCAAACCGGGACTAGCTCCGAGCAGTACTTC; j_call: TRBJ2-7; clone_size: many; d_call: TRBD2; v_call: TRBV12-3/TRBV12-4
cdr3_aa: CASSPVHNLAEAFF; cdr3_nt: TGCGCCAGCAGCCCCGTCCATAATCTGGCTGAAGCTTTCTTT; j_call: TRBJ1-1; clone_size: .; d_call: .; v_call: TRBV23-1
cdr3_aa: CSVSDNEQFF; cdr3_nt: TGCAGTGTGTCGGACAATGAGCAGTTCTTC; j_call: TRBJ2-1; clone_size: many; d_call: .; v_call: TRBV20-1
cdr3_aa: CSARDHYSATYEQYF; cdr3_nt: TGCAGTGCTAGAGATCACTATAGCGCCACCTACGAGCAGTACTTC; j_call: TRBJ2-7; clone_size: many; d_call: .; v_call: TRBV20-1
cdr3_aa: CASSPPGPLEQYF; cdr3_nt: TGTGCCAGCAGCCCGCCGGGCCCGCTAGAGCAGTACTTC; j_call: TRBJ2-7; clone_size: .; d_call: .; v_call: TRBV27
cdr3_aa: CASSRGLAGGHEQYF; cdr3_nt: TGTGCCAGCAGCCGCGGACTAGCGGGAGGCCACGAGCAGTACTTC; j_call: TRBJ2-7; clone_size: many; d_call: TRBD2; v_call: TRBV6-5
cdr3_aa: CASSSETVGGYTF; cdr3_nt: TGTGCCAGCAGTTCAGAGACAGTAGGAGGCTACACCTTC; j_call: TRBJ1-2; clone_size: many; d_call: .; v_call: TRBV28
cdr3_aa: CASSQGRTTEAFF; cdr3_nt: TGTGCCAGCAGCCAGGGGAGGACCACAGAAGCTTTCTTT; j_call: TRBJ1-1; clone_size: many; d_call: .; v_call: TRBV3-1
cdr3_aa: CASTWSGRDEQYF; cdr3_nt: TGTGCCAGCACTTGGAGTGGGAGGGACGAGCAGTACTTC; j_call: TRBJ2-7; clone_size: many; d_call: TRBD2; v_call: TRBV6-2/TRBV6-3
cdr3_aa: CSATGALNEKLFF; cdr3_nt: TGCAGTGCTACAGGGGCCCTTAATGAAAAACTGTTTTTT; j_call: TRBJ1-4; clone_size: many; d_call: .; v_call: TRBV20-1
cdr3_aa: CASSGGFFRDTQYF; cdr3_nt: TGTGCCAGCAGTGGGGGCTTCTTTAGGGATACGCAGTATTTT; j_call: TRBJ2-3; clone_size: .; d_call: .; v_call: TRBV2
cdr3_aa: CSVDWDPAGDTQYF; cdr3_nt: TGCAGCGTTGATTGGGACCCAGCAGGAGATACGCAGTATTTT; j_call: TRBJ2-3; clone_size: .; d_call: .; v_call: TRBV29-1
cdr3_aa: CASSPPGLAYNEQFF; cdr3_nt: TGTGCCAGCAGCCCACCCGGGCTAGCTTACAATGAGCAGTTCTTC; j_call: TRBJ2-1; clone_size: many; d_call: .; v_call: TRBV7-3